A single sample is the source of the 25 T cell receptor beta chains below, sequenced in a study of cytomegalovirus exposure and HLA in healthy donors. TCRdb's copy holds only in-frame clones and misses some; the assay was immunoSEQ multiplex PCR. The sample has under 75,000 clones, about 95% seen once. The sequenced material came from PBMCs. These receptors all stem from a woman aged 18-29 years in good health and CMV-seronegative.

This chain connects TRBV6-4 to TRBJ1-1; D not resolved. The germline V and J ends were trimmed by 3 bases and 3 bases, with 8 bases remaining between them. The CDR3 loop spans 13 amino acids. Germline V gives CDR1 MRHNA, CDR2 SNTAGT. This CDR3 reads CASSEGRDTEAFF. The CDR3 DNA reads TGTGCCAGCAGTGAGGGCAGAGACACTGAAGCTTTCTTT.

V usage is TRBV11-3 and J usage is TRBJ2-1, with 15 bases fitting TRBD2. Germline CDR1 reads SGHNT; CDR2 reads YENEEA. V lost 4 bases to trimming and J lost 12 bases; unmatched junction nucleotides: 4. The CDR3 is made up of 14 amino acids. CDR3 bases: TGTGCCAGCAGCTCGGGACTAGCGGGAGGTGGGCAGTTCTTC. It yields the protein CASSSGLAGGGQFF. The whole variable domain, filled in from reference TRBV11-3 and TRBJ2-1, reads EAGVVQSPRYKIIEKKQPVAFWCNPISGHNTLYWYLQNLGQGPELLIRYENEEAVDDSQLPKDRFSAERLKGVDSTLKIQPAELGDSAVYLCASSSGLAGGGQFFGPGTRLTVL.

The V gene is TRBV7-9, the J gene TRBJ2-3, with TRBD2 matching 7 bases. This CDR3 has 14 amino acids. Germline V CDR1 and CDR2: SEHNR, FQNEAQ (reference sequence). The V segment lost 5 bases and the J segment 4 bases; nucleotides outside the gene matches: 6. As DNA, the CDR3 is TGTGCCAGCAGCCCGACTAGCTACGCAGATACGCAGTATTTT. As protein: CASSPTSYADTQYF.

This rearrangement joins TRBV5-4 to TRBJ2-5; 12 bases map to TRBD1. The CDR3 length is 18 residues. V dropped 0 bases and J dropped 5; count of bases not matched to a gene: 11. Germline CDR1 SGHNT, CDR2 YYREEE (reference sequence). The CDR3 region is CASSLGGPGQGAWETQYF. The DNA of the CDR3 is TGTGCCAGCAGCTTGGGGGGCCCGGGACAGGGGGCGTGGGAGACCCAGTACTTC. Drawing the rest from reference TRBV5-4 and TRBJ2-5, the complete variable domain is ETGVTQSPTHLIKTRGQQVTLRCSSQSGHNTVSWYQQALGQGPQFIFQYYREEENGRGNFPPRFSGLQFPNYSSELNVNALELDDSALYLCASSLGGPGQGAWETQYFGPGTRLLVL.

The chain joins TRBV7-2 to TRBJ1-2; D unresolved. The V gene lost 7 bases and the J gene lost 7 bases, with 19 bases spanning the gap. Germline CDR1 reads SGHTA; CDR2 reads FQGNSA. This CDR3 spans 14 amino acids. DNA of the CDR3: TGTGCCAGCACCGCCCGGGCGGGCCCCACTGGCTACACCTTC. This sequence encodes CASTARAGPTGYTF.

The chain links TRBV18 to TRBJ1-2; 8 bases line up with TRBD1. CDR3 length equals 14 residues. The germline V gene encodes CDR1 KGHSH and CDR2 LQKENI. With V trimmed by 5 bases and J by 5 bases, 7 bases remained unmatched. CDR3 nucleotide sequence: TGTGCCAGCTCAACCGGGACAGGATGGTATGGCTACACCTTC. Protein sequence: CASSTGTGWYGYTF. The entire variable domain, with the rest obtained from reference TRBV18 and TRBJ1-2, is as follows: NAGVMQNPRHLVRRRGQEARLRCSPMKGHSHVYWYRQLPEEGLKFMVYLQKENIIDESGMPKERFSAEFPKEGPSILRIQQVVRGDSAAYFCASSTGTGWYGYTFGSGTRLTVV.

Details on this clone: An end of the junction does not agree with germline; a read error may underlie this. The CDR3 spells CASSLGDRFSSGNTIYF. Here the CDR3 DNA reads TGTGCTAGCAGCTTAGGGGACAGGTTTTCCTCTGGAAACACCATATATTTT. The genes are TRBV7-7 and TRBJ1-3; 8 bases map to TRBD1. CDR1 and CDR2 from the germline V gene are SSHAT and FNYEAQ (reference sequence). The CDR3 runs to 17 residues.

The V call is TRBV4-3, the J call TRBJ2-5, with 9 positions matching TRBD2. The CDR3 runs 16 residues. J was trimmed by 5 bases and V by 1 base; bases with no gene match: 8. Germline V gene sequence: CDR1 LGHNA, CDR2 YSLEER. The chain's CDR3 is CASSQVWASGTETQYF. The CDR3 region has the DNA TGCGCCAGCAGCCAAGTTTGGGCTAGCGGGACGGAGACCCAGTACTTC.

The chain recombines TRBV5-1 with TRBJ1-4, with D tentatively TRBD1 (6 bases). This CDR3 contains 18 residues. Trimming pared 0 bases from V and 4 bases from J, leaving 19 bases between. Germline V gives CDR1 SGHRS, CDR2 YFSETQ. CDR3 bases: TGCGCCAGCAGCTTGGAAGCCAGGGGTGGGCATGGTAATGAAAAACTGTTTTTT. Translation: CASSLEARGGHGNEKLFF.

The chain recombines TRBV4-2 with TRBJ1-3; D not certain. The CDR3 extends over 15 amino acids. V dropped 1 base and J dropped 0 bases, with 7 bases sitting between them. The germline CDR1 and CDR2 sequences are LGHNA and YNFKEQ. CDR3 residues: CASSQGGSSGNTIYF. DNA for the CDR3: TGTGCCAGCAGCCAAGGAGGTAGCTCTGGAAACACCATATATTTT.

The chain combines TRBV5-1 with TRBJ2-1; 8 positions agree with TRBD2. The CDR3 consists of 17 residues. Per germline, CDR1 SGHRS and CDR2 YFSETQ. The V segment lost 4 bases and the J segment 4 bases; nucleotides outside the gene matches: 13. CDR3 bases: TGCGCCAGCAGCCCACCCGGGGGGGCGCGGCCTTACAATGAGCAGTTCTTC. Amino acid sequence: CASSPPGGARPYNEQFF.

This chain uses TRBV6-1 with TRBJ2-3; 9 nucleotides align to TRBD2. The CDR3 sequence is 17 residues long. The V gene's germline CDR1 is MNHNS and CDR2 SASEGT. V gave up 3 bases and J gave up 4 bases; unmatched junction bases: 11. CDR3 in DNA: TGTGCCAGCAGTGAGCGGGGGGGAGCAGGGGTGGCAGATACGCAGTATTTT. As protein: CASSERGGAGVADTQYF.

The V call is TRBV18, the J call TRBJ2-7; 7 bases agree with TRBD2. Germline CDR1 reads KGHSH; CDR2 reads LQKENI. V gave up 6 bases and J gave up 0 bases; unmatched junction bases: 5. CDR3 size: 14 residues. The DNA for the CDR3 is TGTGCCAGCTCCCCAGCTAGCGGCTCCTACGAGCAGTACTTC. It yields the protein CASSPASGSYEQYF.

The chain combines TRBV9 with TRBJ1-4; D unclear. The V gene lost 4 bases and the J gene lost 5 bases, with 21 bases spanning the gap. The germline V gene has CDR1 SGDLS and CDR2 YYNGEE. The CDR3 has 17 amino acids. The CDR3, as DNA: TGTGCCAGCAGCTCCCGAGGGTCGGGCAGGCCGAATGAAAAACTGTTTTTT. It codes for CASSSRGSGRPNEKLFF.

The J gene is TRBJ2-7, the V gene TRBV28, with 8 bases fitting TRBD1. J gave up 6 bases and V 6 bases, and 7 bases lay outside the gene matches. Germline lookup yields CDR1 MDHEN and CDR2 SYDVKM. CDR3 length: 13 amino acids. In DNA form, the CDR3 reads TGTGCCAGCAGACCGGACAGGGTGGGCGAGCAGTACTTC. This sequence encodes CASRPDRVGEQYF.

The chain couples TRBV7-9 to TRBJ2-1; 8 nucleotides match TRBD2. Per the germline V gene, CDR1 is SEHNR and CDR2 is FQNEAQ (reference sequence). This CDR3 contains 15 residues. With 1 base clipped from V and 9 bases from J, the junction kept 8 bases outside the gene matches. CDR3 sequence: CASSLGSGRGGEQFF. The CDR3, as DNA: TGTGCCAGCAGCTTAGGTAGCGGACGGGGGGGTGAGCAGTTCTTC.

CDR3 DNA: TGTGCCAGCAGCCCGGGACTAGCGGGAATCAATGAGCAGTTCTTC. It encodes CASSPGLAGINEQFF. The chain couples TRBV7-9 to TRBJ2-1, with TRBD2 identical over 13 bases. Germline V CDR1 and CDR2: SEHNR, FQNEAQ (reference sequence). The CDR3 length is 15 residues. After removal of 5 bases from V and 6 bases from J, the junction contained 4 bases not matched to a gene.

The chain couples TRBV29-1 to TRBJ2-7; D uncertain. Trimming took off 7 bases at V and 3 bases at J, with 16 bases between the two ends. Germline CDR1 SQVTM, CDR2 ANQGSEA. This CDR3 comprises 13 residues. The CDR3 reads CSARPPGDYEQYF. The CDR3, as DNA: TGCAGCGCTCGGCCCCCCGGAGACTACGAGCAGTACTTC.

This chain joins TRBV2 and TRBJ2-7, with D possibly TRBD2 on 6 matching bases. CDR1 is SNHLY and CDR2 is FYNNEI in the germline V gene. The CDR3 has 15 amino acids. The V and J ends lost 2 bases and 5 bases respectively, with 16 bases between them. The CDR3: CASSEWGEVGDEQYF. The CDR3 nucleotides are TGTGCCAGCAGTGAATGGGGGGAGGTTGGGGACGAGCAGTACTTC.

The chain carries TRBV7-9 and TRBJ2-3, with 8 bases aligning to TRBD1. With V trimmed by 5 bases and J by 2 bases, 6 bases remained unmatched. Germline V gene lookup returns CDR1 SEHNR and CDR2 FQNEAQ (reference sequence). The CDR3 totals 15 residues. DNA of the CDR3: TGTGCCAGCAGCCCCCAGGGGGCGCCCACAGATACGCAGTATTTT. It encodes CASSPQGAPTDTQYF. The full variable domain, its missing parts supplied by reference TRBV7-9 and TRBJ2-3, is DTGVSQNPRHKITKRGQNVTFRCDPISEHNRLYWYRQTLGQGPEFLTYFQNEAQLEKSRLLSDRFSAERPKGSFSTLEIQRTEQGDSAMYLCASSPQGAPTDTQYFGPGTRLTVL.

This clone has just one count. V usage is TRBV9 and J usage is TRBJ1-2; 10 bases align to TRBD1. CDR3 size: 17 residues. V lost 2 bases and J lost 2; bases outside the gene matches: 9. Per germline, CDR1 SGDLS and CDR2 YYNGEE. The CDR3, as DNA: TGTGCCAGCAGCGTCCGGGACAGGGGCCCTATGAACTATGGCTACACCTTC. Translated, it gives CASSVRDRGPMNYGYTF.

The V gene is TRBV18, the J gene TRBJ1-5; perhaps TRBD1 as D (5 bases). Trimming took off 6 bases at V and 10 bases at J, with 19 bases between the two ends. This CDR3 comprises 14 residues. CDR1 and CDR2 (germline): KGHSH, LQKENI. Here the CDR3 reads CASSHGGSLGPQHF. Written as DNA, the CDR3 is TGTGCCAGCTCCCACGGGGGGTCCTTGGGACCCCAGCATTTT.

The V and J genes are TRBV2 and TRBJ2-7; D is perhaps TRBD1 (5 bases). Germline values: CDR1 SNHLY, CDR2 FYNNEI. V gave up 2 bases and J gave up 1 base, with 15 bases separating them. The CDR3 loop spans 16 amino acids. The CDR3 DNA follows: TGTGCCAGCAGTGAAAACCCCTACAGGCGATCCTACGAGCAGTACTTC. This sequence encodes CASSENPYRRSYEQYF.

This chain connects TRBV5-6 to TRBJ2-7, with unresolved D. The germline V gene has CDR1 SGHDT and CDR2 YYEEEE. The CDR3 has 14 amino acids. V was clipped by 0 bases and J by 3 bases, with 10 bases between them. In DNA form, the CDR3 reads TGTGCCAGCAGCTTGGTGGGCACCGACTACGAGCAGTACTTC. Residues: CASSLVGTDYEQYF.

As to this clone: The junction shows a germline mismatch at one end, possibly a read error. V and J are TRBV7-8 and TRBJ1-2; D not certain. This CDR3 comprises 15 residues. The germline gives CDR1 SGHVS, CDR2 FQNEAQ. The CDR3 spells CASSLVGGIPYDYTF. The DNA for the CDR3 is TGTGCCAGCAGCTTAGTCGGCGGGATTCCCTATGACTACACCTTC.